Listed here are 26 T cell receptor beta chains from one sample, sequenced in a study of cytotoxic CD8 clonotypes in ibrutinib-treated CLL. Assay used: immunoSEQ multiplex PCR; TCRdb lists only in-frame clones, some missing. Altogether more than 300,000 clones are present, just under 80% being singletons, with the ten largest covering 6.5% to 8.5%. The sequenced sample was PBMCs, obtained before ibrutinib treatment. Receptor source: a human donor with chronic lymphocytic leukemia.

The CDR3 sequence: CASSYATSGSDTQYF. The DNA for the CDR3 is TGTGCCAGCAGTTATGCGACTAGCGGGTCGGATACGCAGTATTTT. This rearrangement joins TRBV28 to TRBJ2-3, with 10 nucleotides matching TRBD2. The CDR3 has 15 amino acids. Trimming took 4 bases from V and 6 from J; bases not matched to a gene: 7. Per germline, CDR1 MDHEN and CDR2 SYDVKM.

The chain carries TRBV13 and TRBJ2-7; 9 bases map to TRBD2. V lost 3 bases, J lost 2 bases, and 20 bases stayed unmatched. CDR1 and CDR2 (germline): PRHDT, FYEKMQ (reference sequence). The CDR3 sequence is 20 residues long. CDR3 loop: CASSFSFPLSTSGHTYEQYF. Written as DNA, the CDR3 is TGTGCCAGCAGCTTTTCCTTCCCTCTCTCGACTAGCGGACACACCTACGAGCAGTACTTC.

In regard to this clone: One end of the junction is discordant with germline, which a read error may explain. V usage is TRBV10-3 and J usage is TRBJ2-5; D is perhaps TRBD2 (5 bases). The CDR3 is 13 residues long. Germline values: CDR1 ENHRY, CDR2 SYGVKD. The CDR3 sequence is CAITEEAQETQYF. DNA of the CDR3: TGTGCCATCACTGAGGAGGCTCAAGAGACCCAGTACTTC.

This rearrangement joins TRBV7-9 to TRBJ2-2; D is unclear. Looked up from germline, CDR1 is SEHNR and CDR2 is FQNEAQ (reference sequence). V was shortened by 3 bases and J by 0 bases, with 11 bases between the two germline ends. The CDR3 extends over 16 amino acids. The CDR3 loop reads CASSFLSQANTGELFF. CDR3 coding DNA: TGTGCCAGCAGCTTTCTCTCCCAAGCGAACACCGGGGAGCTGTTTTTT.

The rearrangement uses TRBV7-6 and TRBJ1-3; D is uncertain. V was shortened by 2 bases and J by 0 bases, with 14 bases between the two germline ends. This CDR3 is built from 17 residues. Germline-derived CDR1 and CDR2 are SGHVS and FNYEAQ. The CDR3 sequence is CASSLNPLGGSGNTIYF. CDR3 nucleotide sequence: TGTGCCAGCAGCTTAAACCCCCTAGGAGGCTCTGGAAACACCATATATTTT.

Only a few counts were recorded for this clone. V and J are TRBV5-4 and TRBJ1-2; TRBD1 aligns across 8 bases. Germline V gives CDR1 SGHNT, CDR2 YYREEE (reference sequence). V was clipped by 4 bases and J by 4 bases; unmatched bases: 9. The CDR3 spans 15 residues. In DNA, the CDR3 is TGTGCCAGCAGCATGACAGGGGAGGATGGCTATGGCTACACCTTC. It codes for CASSMTGEDGYGYTF.

The chain combines TRBV19 with TRBJ2-5, with 16 bases aligning to TRBD2. Germline CDR1 and CDR2: LNHDA and SQIVND (reference sequence). The CDR3 has 18 residues. The trim removed 9 bases at V and 5 bases at J, leaving 15 bases unmatched. The CDR3 sequence is CARLYGTSGRAYSETQYF. CDR3 DNA sequence: TGTGCCAGACTCTACGGGACTAGCGGGAGGGCCTACTCGGAGACCCAGTACTTC.

This chain links TRBV9 with TRBJ2-7; D tentatively fits TRBD1 or TRBD2 (6 bases each). The germline gives CDR1 SGDLS, CDR2 YYNGEE. V lost 0 bases to trimming and J lost 2 bases, with 12 bases between them. The CDR3 spans 15 residues. CDR3 DNA: TGTGCCAGCAGCGTAGGCGGAGGGGGAGCCTACGAGCAGTACTTC. Residues: CASSVGGGGAYEQYF.

This clone was seen a handful of times. The rearrangement links TRBV7-7 to TRBJ2-2, with D possibly TRBD2 on 6 matching bases. The CDR3 length is 15 residues. Trimming took 5 bases from V and 5 from J, leaving 15 bases between them. Germline CDR1 is SSHAT and CDR2 is FNYEAQ (reference sequence). CDR3 nucleotides: TGTGCCAGCAGCCCCTCGACTAGTACGACCGGGGAGCTGTTTTTT. Amino acid sequence: CASSPSTSTTGELFF.

The V gene is TRBV25-1, the J gene TRBJ1-3, with 8 bases that match TRBD1. The CDR3 sequence is 15 residues long. V shed 8 bases, J shed 0 bases, and the junction held 6 bases outside the gene matches. Germline V gene lookup returns CDR1 MGHDK and CDR2 SYGVNS. The CDR3 spells CASLGQGSSGNTIYF. CDR3 DNA sequence: TGTGCCAGCCTAGGACAGGGTTCCTCTGGAAACACCATATATTTT. Full variable domain (rest looked up from reference TRBV25-1 and TRBJ1-3): EADIYQTPRYLVIGTGKKITLECSQTMGHDKMYWYQQDPGMELHLIHYSYGVNSTEKGDLSSESTVSRIRTEHFPLTLESARPSHTSQYLCASLGQGSSGNTIYFGEGSWLTVV.

The DNA of the CDR3 is TGTGCCATCAGCGACCAAATACCCGGGACTAGCGGAACCTACGAGCAGTACTTC. As protein: CAISDQIPGTSGTYEQYF. This chain joins TRBV10-3 and TRBJ2-7; 11 bases line up with TRBD2. The CDR3 sequence is 18 residues long. Germline V gene lookup returns CDR1 ENHRY and CDR2 SYGVKD. V lost 6 bases to trimming and J lost 2 bases; unmatched junction nucleotides: 15.

The V gene is TRBV2, the J gene TRBJ2-5; no clear D. Looked up from germline, CDR1 is SNHLY and CDR2 is FYNNEI. The V gene lost 6 bases and the J gene lost 5 bases, with 10 bases spanning the gap. CDR3 size: 12 residues. The CDR3 bases are TGTGCCAGCAGGGCTACAAGGGAGACCCAGTACTTC. It codes for CASRATRETQYF.

The chain couples TRBV28 to TRBJ2-7; the D is unclear. The germline V and J ends were trimmed by 4 bases and 0 bases, with 13 bases remaining between them. Germline V gene lookup returns CDR1 MDHEN and CDR2 SYDVKM. CDR3 length equals 15 residues. The CDR3 sequence is CASSSVYNPSYEQYF. The CDR3 DNA sequence: TGTGCCAGCAGTTCTGTGTATAACCCCTCCTACGAGCAGTACTTC.

V and J are TRBV10-1 and TRBJ1-5; D call uncertain. V lost 3 bases and J 9 bases, leaving 15 bases between the germline ends. The CDR3 sequence is 14 residues long. The V gene's germline CDR1 is WNHNN and CDR2 SYGVQD (reference sequence). The CDR3 nucleotides are TGCGCCAGCAGTGATGACGGAAATTCAGGGCCCCAGCATTTT. Encoded protein: CASSDDGNSGPQHF.

This chain joins TRBV7-8 and TRBJ2-7; weak D call: TRBD1 (6 bases). V lost 2 bases to trimming and J lost 2 bases, with 10 bases between them. The CDR3 has 14 amino acids. Germline V lookup: CDR1 SGHVS, CDR2 FQNEAQ. The CDR3 coding sequence is TGTGCCAGCAGCTTACACAGGGAAACCTACGAGCAGTACTTC. It yields the protein CASSLHRETYEQYF.

V and J are TRBV2 and TRBJ2-7; weak D call: TRBD1 (6 bases). The length of the CDR3 is 11 residues. V lost 6 bases, J lost 3 bases, and 6 bases lay in between. CDR1 and CDR2 from the germline V gene are SNHLY and FYNNEI. In nucleotides, the CDR3 is TGTGCCAGCAGGGACAGCTACGAGCAGTACTTC. Encoded protein: CASRDSYEQYF.

The chain employs TRBV10-3 and TRBJ2-3; D is possibly TRBD2 (5 bases). The CDR3 has 15 residues. Deletions cut 10 bases from V and 0 bases from J, with 17 bases between. Germline values: CDR1 ENHRY, CDR2 SYGVKD. CDR3 in amino acids: CATLQLGGSTDTQYF. The DNA of the CDR3 is TGTGCCACCCTACAACTGGGCGGGAGCACAGATACGCAGTATTTT.

The chain couples TRBV18 to TRBJ1-2; 9 bases agree with TRBD1. Germline V gives CDR1 KGHSH, CDR2 LQKENI. The CDR3 totals 16 residues. V was clipped by 3 bases and J by 4 bases; unmatched bases: 9. In DNA form, the CDR3 reads TGTGCCAGCTCACCGCCCGGCTGGGACAGGGTCTATGGCTACACCTTC. As protein: CASSPPGWDRVYGYTF.

The chain employs TRBV7-9 and TRBJ1-2; D gene uncertain. V was clipped by 1 base and J by 7 bases, with 13 bases between them. The germline V gene encodes CDR1 SEHNR and CDR2 FQNEAQ (reference sequence). The CDR3 totals 14 residues. The CDR3 is CASSLDADLSGYTF. The CDR3 nucleotides read TGTGCCAGCAGCTTAGATGCGGATTTGTCTGGCTACACCTTC.

The rearrangement uses TRBV25-1 and TRBJ2-7; the D gene is possibly TRBD1 (5 bases). Germline V gene data show CDR1 as MGHDK and CDR2 as SYGVNS. The CDR3 spans 14 residues. The V end was cut by 3 bases, the J end by 5 bases, with 14 bases between. CDR3 residues: CASSDPSGLDEQYF. Here the CDR3 DNA reads TGTGCCAGCAGTGACCCTTCAGGGTTAGACGAGCAGTACTTC.

This CDR3 is CSVLDYQWTQYF. Here the CDR3 DNA reads TGCAGCGTTCTTGATTACCAGTGGACCCAGTACTTC. The chain recombines TRBV29-1 with TRBJ2-5; no reliable D call. V lost 5 bases and J lost 7, with 14 bases in between. This CDR3 is built from 12 residues. Germline V lookup: CDR1 SQVTM, CDR2 ANQGSEA.

J is TRBJ1-5 and V is TRBV12-5, with no clear D. This CDR3 region has 14 residues. Trimming left V 3 bases short and J 5 bases short, with 11 bases between. Germline V gene data show CDR1 as LGHNT and CDR2 as FRNRAP. The CDR3 spells CASGFTPPYQPQHF. The CDR3 region has the DNA TGTGCTAGTGGTTTCACTCCTCCGTATCAGCCCCAGCATTTT.

The chain recombines TRBV14 with TRBJ1-2, with D hard to call. Per the germline V gene, CDR1 is SGHDN and CDR2 is FVKESK. The CDR3 covers 13 residues. V was trimmed by 1 base and J by 7 bases, leaving 10 bases between them. The CDR3 DNA reads TGTGCCAGCAGCCAAGTTTGGTGGAGTGGCTACACCTTC. The encoded protein is CASSQVWWSGYTF.

The chain carries TRBV19 and TRBJ2-7; no clear D gene. The CDR3 length is 14 residues. V was cut by 5 bases and J by 0 bases, with 11 bases left in between. From germline, CDR1 is LNHDA and CDR2 SQIVND (reference sequence). CDR3 amino acids: CASSYRATSYEQYF. The CDR3, as DNA: TGTGCCAGTAGTTATAGGGCGACCTCCTACGAGCAGTACTTC. Full variable domain (missing parts from reference TRBV19 and TRBJ2-7): DGGITQSPKYLFRKEGQNVTLSCEQNLNHDAMYWYRQDPGQGLRLIYYSQIVNDFQKGDIAEGYSVSREKKESFPLTVTSAQKNPTAFYLCASSYRATSYEQYFGPGTRLTVT.

The V and J genes are TRBV11-2 and TRBJ1-2; TRBD1 aligns across 7 bases. Unmatched junction bases numbered 0, after V lost 4 bases and J lost 1 base. The V gene's germline CDR1 is SGHAT and CDR2 FQNNGV. The CDR3 covers 13 residues. CDR3 in amino acids: CASSWDSNYGYTF. The CDR3 DNA reads as TGTGCCAGCAGCTGGGACAGTAACTATGGCTACACCTTC.

The CDR3 bases are TGTGCCAGCAGTAGGGCCTCTCTCGGTGAAAAACTGTTTTTT. Translated: CASSRASLGEKLFF. The chain uses TRBV6-5 and TRBJ1-4, with D unresolved. Trimming took 5 bases from V and 7 from J, leaving 14 bases between them. Per germline, CDR1 MNHEY and CDR2 SVGAGI. The CDR3 contains 14 residues.